These 21 T cell receptor beta chains were sequenced from one sample in a study of CD4 and CD8 cells across lung adenocarcinoma regions. A single record per CDR3 protein comes from TCRdb applying MiXCR to the PCR reads. Of 25,000 to 30,000 distinct CDR3 sequences listed, 53% are singletons. Sample: CD8+ T cells from the center of a lung tumor. Source of these receptors: a male donor with lung adenocarcinoma. The CD4 and CD8 labels of this study may be unreliable.

This clonotype has ten or more counts. The junction departs from the called germline gene at one end, perhaps through a read error. This chain joins TRBV27 and TRBJ2-1, with 8 bases matching TRBD2. The germline V gene has CDR1 MNHEY and CDR2 SMNVEV (reference sequence). CDR3 length: 17 residues. Here the CDR3 reads CASSLRFVGGDSNEQLF. The CDR3 DNA reads TGTGCCAGCAGTTTAAGGTTCGTCGGGGGGGATAGCAATGAGCAGCTCTTC.

In its sample, this clonotype is medium-sized (0.01 to 0.1%). The chain employs TRBV27 and TRBJ2-3, with 10 bases fitting TRBD2. V lost 5 bases to trimming and J lost 8 bases; unmatched junction nucleotides: 16. Per germline, CDR1 MNHEY and CDR2 SMNVEV (reference sequence). The CDR3 totals 17 residues. CDR3 sequence (DNA): TGTGCCAGCAGTGCCGCCCTCGCTAGAGCGGGAGGGGGTACGCAGTATTTT. This codes for CASSAALARAGGGTQYF.

Ten or more counts support this clonotype. The gene calls are TRBV5-6 and TRBJ1-1; D is undetermined. CDR3 size: 13 residues. Trimming removed 1 base at V and 0 bases at J, with 4 bases between. In germline, CDR1 is SGHDT, CDR2 YYEEEE. The DNA of the CDR3 is TGTGCCAGCAGCTTGACAGTGAACACTGAAGCTTTCTTT. Protein: CASSLTVNTEAFF.

In regard to this clonotype: The junction differs from germline at one of its ends, possibly a read error. The rearrangement links TRBV6-1 to TRBJ2-5; TRBD2 matches 7 bases. Germline loops: CDR1 MNHNS, CDR2 SASEGT. This CDR3 contains 14 residues. Here the CDR3 DNA reads TGTGCGGGCAGAGTGGGGGGAGGGCCAGAGACCCAGTACTTT. Residues: CAGRVGGGPETQYF.

J is TRBJ2-1 and V is TRBV28; TRBD2 aligns across 10 bases. The J call is uncertain, as TRBJ2-7 better fits the DNA end. This CDR3 has 11 residues. From germline, CDR1 is MDHEN and CDR2 SYDVKM. CDR3 nucleotide sequence: TGTGCTAGCGGGAGGAGGTACGAGCAGTACTTC. This translates into CASGRRYEQYF.

The V call is TRBV7-6, the J call TRBJ2-1, with a weak D call TRBD1 (5 bases). The J call may be wrong; the DNA end is better matched by TRBJ2-5. CDR1 and CDR2 (germline): SGHVS, FNYEAQ. This CDR3 has 14 amino acids. The CDR3 protein is CASSLVQDQETQYF. The CDR3 DNA sequence: TGTGCCAGCAGCTTAGTACAGGACCAAGAGACCCAGTACTTC.

This clonotype occurred a few times. The chain has TRBV6-1 and TRBJ2-6; D is unresolved. The CDR3 sequence is 15 residues long. Between the trimmed V and J ends, which lost 1 base and 1 base, there was a span of 5 bases. Per the germline V gene, CDR1 is MNHNS and CDR2 is SASEGT. CDR3 sequence reads: CASSEGDSGANVLTF. The CDR3, as DNA: TGTGCCAGCAGTGAAGGCGATTCTGGGGCCAACGTCCTGACTTTC.

CDR3 protein: CASTMTGPYEQYF. For the CDR3, the DNA is TGTGCCAGCACTATGACTGGGCCCTACGAGCAGTACTTC. The V call is TRBV6-1, the J call TRBJ2-1; no definite D call. The J call may be mistaken, given a closer DNA end match to TRBJ2-7. CDR1 and CDR2 (germline): MNHNS, SASEGT. The CDR3 extends over 13 amino acids.

This chain joins TRBV6-1 and TRBJ1-6; 7 bases are a match to TRBD1. Per the germline V gene, CDR1 is MNHNS and CDR2 is SASEGT. The CDR3 covers 13 residues. J was trimmed by 5 bases and V by 9 bases; bases with no gene match: 4. DNA of the CDR3: TGTGCCAGTGGGACAGCTCATAATTCACCCCTCCACTTT. Its translation is CASGTAHNSPLHF.

This clonotype turned up a few times. V usage is TRBV4-2 and J usage is TRBJ1-2; D is unclear. Trimming took off 3 bases at V and 7 bases at J, with 12 bases between the two ends. This CDR3 is built from 13 residues. Germline CDR1 reads LGHNA; CDR2 reads YNFKEQ. CDR3 DNA: TGTGCCAGCAGCCACGACACTAGCAGTGGCTACACCTTC. Amino acid sequence: CASSHDTSSGYTF.

This clonotype was recorded many times. V and J are TRBV10-2 and TRBJ2-7; TRBD1 agrees at 10 bases. J lost 4 bases, V lost 8 bases, and 8 bases had no gene match. There are 14 residues in the CDR3. The germline CDR1 and CDR2 sequences are WSHSY and SAAADI. The chain's CDR3 is CASRWGQGPYEQYF. The DNA for the CDR3 is TGCGCCAGCCGATGGGGACAGGGGCCGTACGAGCAGTACTTC.

The chain recombines TRBV6-1 with TRBJ2-2, with D possibly being TRBD2 (6 bases). TRBJ2-3 explains the end of the DNA better; the J call may be wrong. The CDR3 loop spans 16 amino acids. Germline V gene sequence: CDR1 MNHNS, CDR2 SASEGT. The CDR3 loop is CASFKGGKENTGTQYF. CDR3 DNA sequence: TGTGCCAGCTTTAAGGGAGGAAAGGAGAACACCGGGACGCAGTATTTT.

Here the CDR3 DNA reads TGTGCCAGCAGTCCTGCCTCACTCTCTGGGGCCAACGTCCTGACTTTC. This translates into CASSPASLSGANVLTF. The chain couples TRBV6-1 to TRBJ2-6; D remains unclear. Trimming took 5 bases from V and 0 from J, leaving 11 bases between them. Germline CDR1 reads MNHNS; CDR2 reads SASEGT. There are 16 residues in the CDR3.

V and J are TRBV14 and TRBJ2-2, with a tentative D call TRBD2 (5 bases). The CDR3 is made up of 18 amino acids. Germline assignment: CDR1 SGHDN and CDR2 FVKESK. Trimming took off 3 bases at V and 0 bases at J, with 17 bases between the two ends. DNA for the CDR3: TGTGCCAGCAGCCACCTGGCGGGTGGCGGTTCGAACACCGGGGAGCTGTTTTTT. Protein sequence: CASSHLAGGGSNTGELFF.

The chain couples TRBV7-2 to TRBJ2-3, with 7 bases fitting TRBD1. The CDR3 is 14 residues long. With V trimmed by 6 bases and J by 10 bases, 13 bases remained unmatched. Germline V gene data show CDR1 as SGHTA and CDR2 as FQGNSA. The CDR3 bases are TGTGCCAGCAGTACGGGACAGAACACAGGGGCGCAGTATTTT. It is translated as CASSTGQNTGAQYF.

V is TRBV6-1 and J is TRBJ2-1; 8 bases line up with TRBD2. This CDR3 has 17 residues. V shed 0 bases, J shed 7 bases, and the junction held 11 bases outside the gene matches. The germline gives CDR1 MNHNS, CDR2 SASEGT. The CDR3 is CASSEALRAGVGNEQFF. For the CDR3, the DNA is TGTGCCAGCAGTGAAGCGCTCCGAGCGGGAGTAGGAAATGAGCAGTTCTTC.

This clonotype was detected only once. The chain employs TRBV11-2 and TRBJ1-1; TRBD1 might be the D (5 bases). The CDR3 has 12 residues. The germline V gene has CDR1 SGHAT and CDR2 FQNNGV. The ends were cut back, 1 base at V and 11 bases at J, with 11 bases in the middle. The CDR3, as DNA: TGTGCCAGCAGCTTAGGAGACAGAATGGCTTTCTTT. It is translated as CASSLGDRMAFF.

The V and J genes are TRBV10-2 and TRBJ2-4; D call uncertain. Near its end, the DNA agrees better with TRBJ2-3, so the J call may be wrong. The CDR3 contains 16 residues. CDR1 and CDR2 (germline): WSHSY, SAAADI. The CDR3 spells CASSEPSGRAKNMQYF. As DNA, the CDR3 is TGCGCCAGCAGTGAGCCCTCTGGGCGAGCCAAAAACATGCAGTATTTT.

This clonotype was counted between two and nine times. This rearrangement joins TRBV6-1 to TRBJ2-3; 7 bases align to TRBD2. CDR1 is MNHNS, CDR2 SASEGT, per germline. This CDR3 has 14 residues. V was pared by 6 bases and J by 7 bases, with 10 bases of the junction left unmatched. The CDR3 here is CASRERGAKNTQYF. The CDR3, as DNA: TGTGCCAGCAGGGAGCGGGGAGCCAAAAATACGCAGTATTTT.

The gene calls are TRBV27 and TRBJ2-3; D is unclear. The closer fit of TRBJ2-7 to the DNA end suggests the J call may be wrong. CDR1 and CDR2 from the germline V gene are MNHEY and SMNVEV (reference sequence). This CDR3 has 11 amino acids. The CDR3 DNA is TGTGCCAGCAGTTTCCAAGATACGCAGTACTTC. This encodes CASSFQDTQYF.

This clonotype has at least ten counts. V and J are TRBV6-1 and TRBJ1-1, with D perhaps matching TRBD1 (5 bases). In germline, CDR1 is MNHNS, CDR2 SASEGT. V dropped 5 bases and J dropped 0 bases, with 7 bases sitting between them. This CDR3 is 13 amino acids long. The CDR3 nucleotides read TGTGCCAGCAGTCGGGACGTGAACACTGAAGCTTTCTTT. Translated, it gives CASSRDVNTEAFF.